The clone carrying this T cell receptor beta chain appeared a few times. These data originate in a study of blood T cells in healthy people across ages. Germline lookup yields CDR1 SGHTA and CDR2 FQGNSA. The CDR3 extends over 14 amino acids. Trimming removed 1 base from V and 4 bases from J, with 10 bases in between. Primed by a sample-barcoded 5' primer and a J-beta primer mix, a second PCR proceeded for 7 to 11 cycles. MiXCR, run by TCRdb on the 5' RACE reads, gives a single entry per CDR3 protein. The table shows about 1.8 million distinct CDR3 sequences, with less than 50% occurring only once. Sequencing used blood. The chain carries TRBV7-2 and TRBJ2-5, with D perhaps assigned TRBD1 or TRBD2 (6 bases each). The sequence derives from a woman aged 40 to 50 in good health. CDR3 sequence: CASSLEGGPETQYF. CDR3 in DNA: TGTGCCAGCAGCTTAGAGGGGGGTCCAGAGACCCAGTACTTC.